A selection of T cell receptor beta chains follows, all from one sample in a study of blood T cell repertoires in COVID-19. Sequenced by immunoSEQ multiplex PCR; TCRdb stores in-frame clones only, minus some. There are more than 350,000 clones in the sample; roughly 84% occur only once, and 1.4% to 1.5% lies in the top ten. Source material: PBMCs or T cells enriched from blood (not recorded which). Receptors originate from a woman aged 18-29 years who had been exposed to COVID-19. The CDR3 runs from the conserved cysteine through the conserved F or W. The D gene is left open where the match is weak. The size field is filled for only some rows; it gives once, few, many or a size class.

TRBV24-1,13,-,TRBJ1-1,few,TGTGCCACCAGTGATGCAGGAAGCACTGAAGCTTTCTTT,CATSDAGSTEAFF
TRBV29-1,13,-,TRBJ2-1,-,TGCAGCGTTCCCCGACAATCCCTACATGAGCAGTTCTTC,CSVPRQSLHEQFF
TRBV28,14,-,TRBJ1-5,-,TGTGCCAGCAGAAAGGGGCCCCCCAATCAGCCCCAGCATTTT,CASRKGPPNQPQHF
TRBV2,14,TRBD1,TRBJ1-5,-,TGTGCCAGCAGTGCCTCAGGGGGTAATCAGCCCCAGCATTTT,CASSASGGNQPQHF
TRBV19,15,TRBD1,TRBJ1-1,-,TGTGCCAGTAGCCAAAAGGGACAGGGACGCTATGAAGCTTTCTTT,CASSQKGQGRYEAFF
TRBV28,14,-,TRBJ2-4,-,TGTGCCAGCAGCCGACCCTCTAGGCAGCACATTCAGTACTTC,CASSRPSRQHIQYF
TRBV6-1,14,-,TRBJ1-2,-,TGTGCCAGCAGCGAAGCCGGGACAAACTATGGCTACACCTTC,CASSEAGTNYGYTF
TRBV11-3,12,-,TRBJ1-2,-,TGTGCCAGCAGCTCGAGTGGGCTGGGCTACACCTTC,CASSSSGLGYTF
TRBV5-6,13,-,TRBJ1-1,-,TGTGCCAGCCTACCCACAGGGTCACCTGAAGCTTTCTTT,CASLPTGSPEAFF
TRBV24-1,16,TRBD2,TRBJ2-1,-,TGTGCCACCAGTGGATTAGCGGGAGGGCTCATCAATGAGCAGTTCTTC,CATSGLAGGLINEQFF
TRBV18,14,-,TRBJ1-2,once,TGTGCCAGCTCACCTACGACAGCAGGGGAGGGCTACACCTTC,CASSPTTAGEGYTF
TRBV7-8,13,-,TRBJ1-6,once,TGTGCCAGCAGCTTGGCAGGGGATTCACCCCTCCACTTT,CASSLAGDSPLHF
TRBV6-2/TRBV6-3,17,TRBD1,TRBJ2-3,-,TGTGCCAGCAGTTACCGCCGGCCGACAGGGGGAACAGATACGCAGTATTTT,CASSYRRPTGGTDTQYF
TRBV19,15,TRBD1,TRBJ1-5,-,TGTGCCAGTAGTCCTGGACAGGGGCGCAATCAGCCCCAGCATTTT,CASSPGQGRNQPQHF
TRBV6-8,18,TRBD2,TRBJ2-5,-,TGTGCCAGCAGTTCTTGGCGGGAGGGCCATTGTGCCCAAGAGACCCAGTACTTC,CASSSWREGHCAQETQYF
TRBV30,11,-,TRBJ1-1,-,TGTGCCAGCTTTGGTGGCACTGAAGCTTTCTTT,CASFGGTEAFF
TRBV18,15,-,TRBJ2-1,-,TGTGCCAGCTCACCTACAGGGCAGGCCTACAATGAGCAGTTCTTC,CASSPTGQAYNEQFF
TRBV7-6,15,TRBD1,TRBJ1-2,-,TGTGCCAGCAGCTCCGGGACAGGGCCTAACTATGGCTACACCTTC,CASSSGTGPNYGYTF
TRBV6-1,15,-,TRBJ2-1,-,TGTGCCAGCAGTGAAGCTAGAGGCGTATACAATGAGCAGTTCTTC,CASSEARGVYNEQFF
TRBV7-2,15,TRBD1,TRBJ1-3,-,TGTGCCAGCAGCCAGCAGGGGGGCAGGGGAAACACCATATATTTT,CASSQQGGRGNTIYF
TRBV5-5,17,TRBD1,TRBJ1-2,-,TGTGCCAGCAGCCCCCGGGACAGGGAATTGAGGGACTATGGCTACACCTTC,CASSPRDRELRDYGYTF
TRBV19,13,-,TRBJ1-1,-,TGTGCCAGTAGTAATACACGGGACACTGAAGCTTTCTTT,CASSNTRDTEAFF
TRBV29-1,13,-,TRBJ2-7,-,TGCAGCGTTGTCCGGCCCCCAGGGGACGAGCAGTACTTC,CSVVRPPGDEQYF
TRBV12-3/TRBV12-4,11,TRBD2,TRBJ2-5,-,TGTGCCAGCAGAGCGGGGGAGACCCAGTACTTC,CASRAGETQYF
TRBV25-1,11,-,TRBJ1-6,once,TGTGCCAGCAGTGAGGGCTCACCCCTCCACTTT,CASSEGSPLHF
TRBV25-1,15,-,TRBJ1-1,-,TGTGCCAGCAGTGGGCCGGACTCTGGGAACACTGAAGCTTTCTTT,CASSGPDSGNTEAFF
TRBV28,18,TRBD2,TRBJ2-3,-,TGTGCCAGCAGCCTGAGCAGATTTAGCGGGAGTCTTACAGATACGCAGTATTTT,CASSLSRFSGSLTDTQYF
TRBV4-1,14,-,TRBJ1-1,-,TGCGCCAGCAGCCAAGATCCTGTATGGACACAAGCTTTCTTT,CASSQDPVWTQAFF
TRBV5-1,14,-,TRBJ2-7,-,TGCGCCAGCAGCTTGGCCGTTTTTCCCTACGAGCAGTACTTC,CASSLAVFPYEQYF
TRBV4-3,17,-,TRBJ1-6,-,TGCGCCAGCAGCCAAGATTGGGCAGGGTCACCGCTTTCACCCCTCCACTTT,CASSQDWAGSPLSPLHF
TRBV27,14,-,TRBJ2-5,-,TGTGCCAGCAGTCCCCGGGATTGGAGAGAGACCCAGTACTTC,CASSPRDWRETQYF
TRBV4-1,16,TRBD1,TRBJ1-5,few,TGCGCCAGCAGCCACCAGGACAGGGGTGGCAATCAGCCCCAGCATTTT,CASSHQDRGGNQPQHF
TRBV3-1/TRBV3-2,15,-,TRBJ2-7,few,TGTGCCAGCAGCCAAGTCCTAGGCAACTCCTACGAGCAGTACTTC,CASSQVLGNSYEQYF
TRBV2,13,-,TRBJ2-5,-,TGTGCCAGCAGTGAAACTAAACAAGAGACCCAGTACTTC,CASSETKQETQYF
TRBV6-1,18,-,TRBJ1-2,-,TGTGCCAGCAGTGAACAATTACCCGGTGGGCAGGGCAACTATGGCTACACCTTC,CASSEQLPGGQGNYGYTF
TRBV4-1,14,-,TRBJ2-7,few,TGCGCCAGCAGCCAAGAGACAGGTCCCTACGAGCAGTACTTC,CASSQETGPYEQYF
TRBV9,14,-,TRBJ2-3,-,TGTGCCAGCAGCGTATCCCCCTTCCAGGATACGCAGTATTTT,CASSVSPFQDTQYF
TRBV5-1,15,-,TRBJ2-5,-,TGCGCCAGCAGCTTGGCCGGGGGTAGAGAAGAGACCCAGTACTTC,CASSLAGGREETQYF
TRBV5-6,16,TRBD1,TRBJ1-1,-,TGTGCCAGCAGCCTACCCAGGACAGGGATGAACACTGAAGCTTTCTTT,CASSLPRTGMNTEAFF
TRBV9,16,TRBD2,TRBJ2-1,-,TGTGCCAGCAGCGGTGGACTAGCGGGATCCTCATTTGAGCAGTTCTTC,CASSGGLAGSSFEQFF
TRBV19,15,TRBD1,TRBJ2-7,-,TGTGCCAGTAGTATAGGAACAGGGGTTTTGTTCGAGCAGTACTTC,CASSIGTGVLFEQYF
TRBV11-3,17,TRBD1,TRBJ2-3,-,TGTGCCAGCAGCTTCACTCAGACAGGGGTGGGCACAGATACGCAGTATTTT,CASSFTQTGVGTDTQYF
TRBV9,12,-,TRBJ2-3,-,TGTGCCAGCAGCTTAAACACAGATACGCAGTATTTT,CASSLNTDTQYF
TRBV6-5,15,-,TRBJ1-6,few,TGTGCCAGCAGTTACCAGTCTGGGGGCGTTTCACCCCTCCACTTT,CASSYQSGGVSPLHF
TRBV7-7,15,-,TRBJ2-2,few,TGTGCTAGCAGCCCCAGGGAAGGGAACACCGGGGAGCTGTTTTTT,CASSPREGNTGELFF
TRBV2,16,-,TRBJ2-1,-,TGTGCCAGCAGTGACGGGGGACTCCCGGGGGTCCGAGAGCAGTTCTTC,CASSDGGLPGVREQFF
TRBV3-1/TRBV3-2,17,-,TRBJ2-5,-,TGTGCCAGCAGCCAAGACGGAATAGCGCTGTACCAAGAGACCCAGTACTTC,CASSQDGIALYQETQYF